This paragraph covers one T cell receptor (beta chain) sequence. Its antigen is not known. The sample belongs to a study of shared clonotypes between healthy human individuals. Study-wide findings and caveats: Genetic and exposure-history diversity was limited by the small donor number.

The naive CD8 subset, CD45RO-negative cells positively selected for CCR7, excluded terminally differentiated effector memory CD45RA+ cells. Every one of the donors was a Caucasian adult that lived in Nashville, Tennessee. The authors ran the assay at deep level. Sequencing was performed with immunoSEQ multiplex PCR; in TCRdb, only in-frame clones are kept and a portion is missing. This sample has around 1.9 million clones, with around 93% found just once. The clonotype comes from a man aged 18 to 29 in good health. Some clones in this sample may be carry-over from other donors' samples. What was sequenced was naive CD8+ T cells from PBMCs.

The CDR3 is CASSSPRFEREMGTDTQYF. The CDR3, as DNA: TGTGCCAGCAGCTCCCCCAGGTTCGAGCGGGAGATGGGCACAGATACGCAGTATTTT. The V and J genes are TRBV9 and TRBJ2-3, with 8 positions matching TRBD2. Germline lookup yields CDR1 SGDLS and CDR2 YYNGEE. The CDR3 sequence is 19 residues long. V lost 4 bases, J lost 1 base, and 17 bases stayed unmatched.